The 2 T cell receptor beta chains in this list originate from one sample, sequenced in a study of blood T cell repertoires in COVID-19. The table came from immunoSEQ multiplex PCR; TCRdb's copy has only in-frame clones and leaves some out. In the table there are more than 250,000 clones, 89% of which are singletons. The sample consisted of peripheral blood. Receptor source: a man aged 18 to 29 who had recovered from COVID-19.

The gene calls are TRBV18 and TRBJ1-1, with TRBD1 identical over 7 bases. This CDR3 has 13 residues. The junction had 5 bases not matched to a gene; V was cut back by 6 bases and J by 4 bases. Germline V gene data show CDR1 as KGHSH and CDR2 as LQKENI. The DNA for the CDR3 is TGTGCCAGCTCTACACAGGGGAGCACTGAAGCTTTCTTT. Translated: CASSTQGSTEAFF. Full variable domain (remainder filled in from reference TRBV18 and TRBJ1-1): NAGVMQNPRHLVRRRGQEARLRCSPMKGHSHVYWYRQLPEEGLKFMVYLQKENIIDESGMPKERFSAEFPKEGPSILRIQQVVRGDSAAYFCASSTQGSTEAFFGQGTRLTVV.

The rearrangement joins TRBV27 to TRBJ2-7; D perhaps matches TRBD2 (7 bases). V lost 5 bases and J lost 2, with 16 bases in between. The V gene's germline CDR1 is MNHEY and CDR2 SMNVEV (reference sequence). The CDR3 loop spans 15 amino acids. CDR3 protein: CASSPRGGGTYEQYF. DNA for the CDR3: TGTGCCAGCAGTCCCCGTGGGGGGGGCACCTACGAGCAGTACTTC.